The 11 T cell receptor beta chains given below trace back to one sample, sequenced in a study of control samples from healthy donors and cancer patients. The protocol was immunoSEQ multiplex PCR, while the TCRdb copy is restricted to in-frame clones and leaves out a portion. Of approximately 72,000 clones in the sample, about 88% are singletons; the top ten hold roughly 7%. The sequencing sample was made of blood. Receptor source: a man aged 50 to 59 in good health.

The V gene is TRBV5-4, the J gene TRBJ1-3; D unresolved. This CDR3 is 17 amino acids long. CDR1 is SGHNT, CDR2 YYREEE, per germline (reference sequence). Trimming cost V 0 bases and J 4 bases, with 17 bases left between them. The CDR3 DNA reads TGTGCCAGCAGCTTGGGTTCCGGCAGGAACCTCGGAAACACCATATATTTT. Translating it yields CASSLGSGRNLGNTIYF.

This clone was counted a single time. This chain links TRBV5-1 with TRBJ1-1; D is uncertain. The CDR3 is 14 amino acids. Between the trimmed V and J ends, which lost 0 bases and 1 base, there was a span of 7 bases. Germline CDR1 SGHRS, CDR2 YFSETQ. The chain's CDR3 is CASSLDSSNTEAFF. The CDR3 region has the DNA TGCGCCAGCAGCTTGGACAGCTCGAACACTGAAGCTTTCTTT. Full variable domain (outside the CDR3, taken from reference TRBV5-1 and TRBJ1-1): KAGVTQTPRYLIKTRGQQVTLSCSPISGHRSVSWYQQTPGQGLQFLFEYFSETQRNKGNFPGRFSGRQFSNSRSEMNVSTLELGDSALYLCASSLDSSNTEAFFGQGTRLTVV.

Only a few counts were recorded for this clone. V gene TRBV2 combines with J gene TRBJ2-3; D is uncertain. In germline, CDR1 is SNHLY, CDR2 FYNNEI. The CDR3 sequence is 15 residues long. The V end was cut by 6 bases, the J end by 6 bases, with 19 bases between. CDR3 in amino acids: CASSPRRIWSDTQYF. The DNA for the CDR3 is TGTGCCAGCAGCCCTCGCAGGATTTGGTCGGATACGCAGTATTTT.

The chain employs TRBV5-8 and TRBJ2-2, with a tentative D call TRBD1 (5 bases). The CDR3 has 18 residues. V lost 0 bases, J lost 6 bases, and 21 bases lay in between. In germline, CDR1 is SGHTS, CDR2 YDEGEE. The CDR3 bases are TGTGCCAGCAGCTTGGTTAGGGGTAACTTGGCGCTGTCCGGGGAGCTGTTTTTT. Protein product: CASSLVRGNLALSGELFF.

V is TRBV7-6 and J is TRBJ1-1; no clear D gene. The CDR3 has 15 amino acids. CDR1 is SGHVS and CDR2 is FNYEAQ in the germline V gene. Trimming left V 4 bases short and J 1 base short, with 13 bases between. The chain's CDR3 is CASSSARMGNTEAFF. The CDR3 DNA reads TGTGCCAGCAGCTCGGCTAGAATGGGGAACACTGAAGCTTTCTTT.

V and J are TRBV9 and TRBJ1-4; no reliable D call. Germline V CDR1 and CDR2: SGDLS, YYNGEE. V lost 7 bases and J 13 bases, leaving 20 bases between the germline ends. The CDR3 runs to 13 residues. This CDR3 is CASGPWPGGGLFF. CDR3 bases: TGTGCCAGCGGTCCATGGCCGGGCGGTGGACTGTTTTTT.

The V and J genes are TRBV5-5 and TRBJ1-5; D is unresolved. CDR1 and CDR2 from the germline V gene are SGHKS and YYEKEE (reference sequence). CDR3 length equals 13 residues. V lost 0 bases to trimming and J lost 1 base, with 2 bases between them. The CDR3 is CASSLASNQPQHF. Written as DNA, the CDR3 is TGTGCCAGCAGCTTGGCCAGCAATCAGCCCCAGCATTTT.

This clone was counted only a few times. This chain connects TRBV11-2 to TRBJ2-3, with 11 nucleotides matching TRBD2. The CDR3 consists of 17 residues. Germline V gene data show CDR1 as SGHAT and CDR2 as FQNNGV. Losses at the gene ends were 3 bases for V and 0 bases for J; bases not matched to a gene: 5. CDR3 loop: CASSFGIAGGSTDTQYF. The CDR3 DNA sequence: TGTGCCAGCAGCTTTGGGATAGCGGGGGGGAGCACAGATACGCAGTATTTT.

The DNA for the CDR3 is TGCGCCAGCAGCTTGTACAAGAACACTGAAGCTTTCTTT. It encodes CASSLYKNTEAFF. V usage is TRBV5-1 and J usage is TRBJ1-1, with D unclear. The V end was cut by 1 base, the J end by 1 base, with 5 bases between. This CDR3 spans 13 amino acids. Germline CDR1 reads SGHRS; CDR2 reads YFSETQ.

J is TRBJ2-7 and V is TRBV19, with TRBD1 matching over 10 bases. This CDR3 region has 14 residues. The germline gives CDR1 LNHDA, CDR2 SQIVND (reference sequence). Trimming took 6 bases from V and 5 from J; bases not matched to a gene: 7. The CDR3 loop reads CASSLGQGVNEQYF. The CDR3 DNA reads as TGTGCCAGTAGCCTAGGACAGGGGGTTAACGAGCAGTACTTC.

The rearrangement joins TRBV4-1 to TRBJ1-6; 11 bases agree with TRBD1. Trimming cost V 1 base and J 10 bases; bases outside gene matches: 9. CDR1 and CDR2 (germline): MGHRA, YSYEKL. The CDR3 is made up of 17 amino acids. This chain's CDR3 is CASSQGQLGTGGSPLHF. CDR3 DNA: TGCGCCAGCAGCCAAGGCCAACTAGGGACAGGGGGATCACCCCTCCACTTT.